Included here is one T cell receptor beta chain sequence, with context. This CDR3 is built from 19 residues. Germline-derived CDR1 and CDR2 are SQVTM and ANQGSEA. V lost 4 bases, J lost 3 bases, and 22 bases stayed unmatched. The entry originates in a study of blood T cell repertoires in COVID-19. Per the original methods: Estimation of nucleated cell counts was performed using reference gene primer amplification. Using immunoSEQ multiplex PCR, the repertoire was profiled, and TCRdb retains in-frame clones only, with some absent. V and J calls and clone size follow that table, whereas D and trimming were derived from the DNA. This sample has around 300,000 clones, with about 85% found just once. This study enrolled people aged 18 to 89 from about two dozen US geographic areas. Participant reports of clinical history set cohort assignment. Recovery meant two consecutive negative NP/OP PCR tests, professional clearance, or resolved symptoms.

The rearrangement links TRBV29-1 to TRBJ2-3, with TRBD1 matching 7 bases. The sequenced sample was PBMCs or T cells enriched from blood (not recorded which). The receptor was derived from a woman between 50 and 59 years old who had recovered from COVID-19. Written as DNA, the CDR3 is TGCAGCGTTGGGAGAAAAACAGGGGTGGGGCGCCGCCCAACAGATACGCAGTATTTT. This gives the protein CSVGRKTGVGRRPTDTQYF.